This TCR beta chain came from a study of beta chain features in type 1 diabetes. A word on this clone: Its antigen is as yet unknown.

Regarding the study as a whole: Patients' naive, central memory and Treg TCRB repertoires seemed closer to one another than those of healthy donors. Shortening that was moderate but significant affected the TCRB CDR3s of Type 1 diabetes patients in all four CD4+ subsets.

cDNA synthesis used the whole RNA isolate, giving expressed TCRB sequences. The method was immunoSEQ multiplex PCR; TCRdb's version includes in-frame clones alone and lacks a portion of them. In the table there are about 180,000 clones, roughly an eighth of which are singletons. This receptor was obtained from a woman aged 18-29 years in good health. Sequencing was performed on central memory CD4+ T cells from blood.

CDR3 coding DNA: TGCAGCGCAAGGCCCGATTTTAGAGGTGAGCAGTTCTTC. Amino acids: CSARPDFRGEQFF. The J gene is TRBJ2-1, the V gene TRBV29-1; D not certain. CDR1 SQVTM and CDR2 ANQGSEA come from the germline V gene. CDR3 length equals 13 residues. V dropped 7 bases and J dropped 9 bases, with 19 bases sitting between them.